Following are 4 T cell receptor beta chains from one sample sequenced in a study of PD-1 blockade in classical Hodgkin lymphoma. Some clones are missing from TCRdb's copy, which holds only in-frame ones; the method was immunoSEQ multiplex PCR. The sample carries 25,000 or so clones, roughly 68% recorded once. Brentuximab vedotin exposure varied, and every patient relapsed after autologous stem cell transplantation. The sequencing used peripheral blood mononuclear cells (PBMCs), collected before the second cycle of nivolumab. The receptor source for this set is a human donor with classical Hodgkin lymphoma.

The V call is TRBV9, the J call TRBJ2-4; D may match TRBD1 or TRBD2 (5 bases each). Per germline, CDR1 SGDLS and CDR2 YYNGEE. The V and J ends lost 4 bases and 1 base respectively, with 12 bases between them. The length of the CDR3 is 15 residues. This CDR3 reads CASSLNWGAKNIQYF. CDR3 nucleotides: TGTGCCAGCAGCCTCAATTGGGGGGCCAAAAACATTCAGTACTTC. The full variable domain, completed using reference TRBV9 and TRBJ2-4, is DSGVTQTPKHLITATGQRVTLRCSPRSGDLSVYWYQQSLDQGLQFLIQYYNGEERAKGNILERFSAQQFPDLHSELNLSSLELGDSALYFCASSLNWGAKNIQYFGAGTRLSVL.

There are many counts of this clone. The chain uses TRBV19 and TRBJ2-7; 7 bases align to TRBD1. Germline CDR1 and CDR2: LNHDA and SQIVND (reference sequence). J lost 0 bases, V lost 5 bases, and 10 bases had no gene match. This CDR3 region has 16 residues. As DNA, the CDR3 is TGTGCCAGTAGTGCTCCGACAGGGCGAAGCTCCTACGAGCAGTACTTC. It yields the protein CASSAPTGRSSYEQYF.

This chain connects TRBV28 to TRBJ2-4; TRBD1 matches 10 bases. The CDR3 runs to 14 residues. Germline CDR1 and CDR2: MDHEN and SYDVKM. V lost 5 bases and J lost 6; bases outside the gene matches: 4. The CDR3 protein is CASSRGDRGNIQYF. CDR3 DNA: TGTGCCAGCAGTAGGGGGGACAGGGGAAACATTCAGTACTTC.

J is TRBJ1-4 and V is TRBV5-1, with unresolved D. V was clipped by 0 bases and J by 3 bases, with 6 bases between them. The CDR3 is 14 amino acids. Germline values: CDR1 SGHRS, CDR2 YFSETQ. The CDR3 sequence is CASSLGGPNEKLFF. CDR3 DNA: TGCGCCAGCAGCTTGGGAGGGCCTAATGAAAAACTGTTTTTT.